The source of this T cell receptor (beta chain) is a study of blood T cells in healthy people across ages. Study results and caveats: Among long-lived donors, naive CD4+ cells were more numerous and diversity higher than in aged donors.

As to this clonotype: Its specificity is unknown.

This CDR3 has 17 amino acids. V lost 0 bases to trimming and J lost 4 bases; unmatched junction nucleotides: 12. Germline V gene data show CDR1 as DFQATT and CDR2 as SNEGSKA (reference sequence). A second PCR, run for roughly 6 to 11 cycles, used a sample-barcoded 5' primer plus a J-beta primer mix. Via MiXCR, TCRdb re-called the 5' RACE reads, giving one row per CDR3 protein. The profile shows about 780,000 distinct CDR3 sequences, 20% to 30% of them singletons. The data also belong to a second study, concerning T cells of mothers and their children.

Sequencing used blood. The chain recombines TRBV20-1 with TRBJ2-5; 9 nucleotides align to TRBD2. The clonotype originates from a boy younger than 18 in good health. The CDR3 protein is CSARDLAGGGAGETQYF. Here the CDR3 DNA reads TGCAGTGCTAGAGATTTAGCCGGCGGGGGGGCGGGAGAGACCCAGTACTTC.